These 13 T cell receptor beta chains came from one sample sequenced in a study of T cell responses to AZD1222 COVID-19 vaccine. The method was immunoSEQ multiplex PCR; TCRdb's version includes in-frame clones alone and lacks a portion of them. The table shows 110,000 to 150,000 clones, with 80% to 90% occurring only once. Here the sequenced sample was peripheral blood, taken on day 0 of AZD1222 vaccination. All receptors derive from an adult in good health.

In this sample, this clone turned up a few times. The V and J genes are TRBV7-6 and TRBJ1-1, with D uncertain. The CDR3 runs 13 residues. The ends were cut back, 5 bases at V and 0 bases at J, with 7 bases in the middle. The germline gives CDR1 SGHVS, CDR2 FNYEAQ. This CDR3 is CASSVHMNTEAFF. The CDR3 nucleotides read TGTGCCAGCAGCGTTCATATGAACACTGAAGCTTTCTTT. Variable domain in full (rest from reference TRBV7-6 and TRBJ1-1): GAGVSQSPRYKVTKRGQDVALRCDPISGHVSLYWYRQALGQGPEFLTYFNYEAQQDKSGLPNDRFSAERPEGSISTLTIQRTEQRDSAMYRCASSVHMNTEAFFGQGTRLTVV.

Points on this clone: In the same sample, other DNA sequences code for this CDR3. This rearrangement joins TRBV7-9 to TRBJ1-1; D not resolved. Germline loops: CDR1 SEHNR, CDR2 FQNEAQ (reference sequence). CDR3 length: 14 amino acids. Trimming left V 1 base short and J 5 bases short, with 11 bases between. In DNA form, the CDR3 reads TGTGCCAGCAGCTTAGAAGTGGGCGGAACTGAAGCTTTCTTT. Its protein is CASSLEVGGTEAFF.

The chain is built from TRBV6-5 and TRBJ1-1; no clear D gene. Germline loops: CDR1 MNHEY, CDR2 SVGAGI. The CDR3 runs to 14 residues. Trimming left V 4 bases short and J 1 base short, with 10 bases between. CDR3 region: CASSSPRENTEAFF. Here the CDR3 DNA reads TGTGCCAGCAGTTCCCCGCGGGAGAACACTGAAGCTTTCTTT.

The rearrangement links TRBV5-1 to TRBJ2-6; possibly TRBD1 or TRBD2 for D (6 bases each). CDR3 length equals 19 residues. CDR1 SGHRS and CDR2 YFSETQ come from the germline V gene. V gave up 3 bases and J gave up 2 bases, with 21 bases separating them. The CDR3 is CASSSITGPGDPGANVLTF. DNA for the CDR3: TGCGCCAGCAGCTCTATTACAGGGCCGGGGGATCCTGGGGCCAACGTCCTGACTTTC.

This CDR3 reads CAWSVGSQGRQPQHF. DNA of the CDR3: TGTGCCTGGAGTGTAGGTAGTCAGGGAAGGCAGCCCCAGCATTTT. The V and J genes are TRBV30 and TRBJ1-5; maybe TRBD1 (5 bases). V was cut by 0 bases and J by 7 bases, with 16 bases left in between. From germline, CDR1 is GTSNPN and CDR2 SVGIG (reference sequence). The CDR3 consists of 15 residues. Complete variable domain (other parts from reference TRBV30 and TRBJ1-5): SQTIHQWPATLVQPVGSPLSLECTVEGTSNPNLYWYRQAAGRGLQLLFYSVGIGQISSEVPQNLSASRPQDRQFILSSKKLLLSDSGFYLCAWSVGSQGRQPQHFGDGTRLSIL.

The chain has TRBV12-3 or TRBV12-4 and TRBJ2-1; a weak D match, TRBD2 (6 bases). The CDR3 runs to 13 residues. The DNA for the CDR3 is TGTGCTGCGGGACTCCCAGGCCACCATGAGCAGTTCTTC. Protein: CAAGLPGHHEQFF.

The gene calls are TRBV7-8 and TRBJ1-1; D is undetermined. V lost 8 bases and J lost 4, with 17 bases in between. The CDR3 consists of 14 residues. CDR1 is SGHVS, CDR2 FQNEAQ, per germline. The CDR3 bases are TGTGCCAGCCAGTACTCAGGAGAGGGCACTGAAGCTTTCTTT. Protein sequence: CASQYSGEGTEAFF.

The CDR3 protein is CASSQDNYGYTF. CDR3 nucleotides: TGTGCCAGCTCACAAGATAACTATGGCTACACCTTC. The chain is built from TRBV12-3 or TRBV12-4 and TRBJ1-2; the D is unclear. There are 12 residues in the CDR3. V lost 8 bases to trimming and J lost 1 base, with 8 bases between them.

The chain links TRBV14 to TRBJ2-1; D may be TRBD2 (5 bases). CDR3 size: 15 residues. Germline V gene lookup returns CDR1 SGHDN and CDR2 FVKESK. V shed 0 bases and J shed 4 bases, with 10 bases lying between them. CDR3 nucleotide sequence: TGTGCCAGCAGCCAAGAAAATCCGGGATACAATGAGCAGTTCTTC. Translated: CASSQENPGYNEQFF.

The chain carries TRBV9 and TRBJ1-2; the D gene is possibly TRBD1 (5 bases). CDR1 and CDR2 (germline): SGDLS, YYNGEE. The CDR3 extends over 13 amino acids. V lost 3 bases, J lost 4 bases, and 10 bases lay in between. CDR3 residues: CASSATEGYGYTF. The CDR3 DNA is TGTGCCAGCAGCGCGACAGAAGGCTATGGCTACACCTTC.

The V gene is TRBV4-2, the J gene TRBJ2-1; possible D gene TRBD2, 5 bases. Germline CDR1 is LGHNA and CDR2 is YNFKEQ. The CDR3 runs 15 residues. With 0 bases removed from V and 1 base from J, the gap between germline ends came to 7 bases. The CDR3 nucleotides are TGTGCCAGCAGCCAAGATCGAGGGTCCTACAATGAGCAGTTCTTC. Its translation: CASSQDRGSYNEQFF.

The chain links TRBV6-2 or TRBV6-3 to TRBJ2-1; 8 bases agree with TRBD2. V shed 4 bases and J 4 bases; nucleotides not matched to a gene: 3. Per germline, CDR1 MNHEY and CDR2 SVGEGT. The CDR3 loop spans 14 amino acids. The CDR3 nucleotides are TGTGCCAGCAGTTCTAGCGGGTTTTACAATGAGCAGTTCTTC. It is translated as CASSSSGFYNEQFF.

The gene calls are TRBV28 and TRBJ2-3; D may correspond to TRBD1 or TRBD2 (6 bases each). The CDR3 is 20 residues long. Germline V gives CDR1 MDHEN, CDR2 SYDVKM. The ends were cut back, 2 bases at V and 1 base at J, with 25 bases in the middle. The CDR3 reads CASSLDRTVSGAMGTDTQYF. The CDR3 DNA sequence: TGTGCCAGCAGTTTAGACAGGACAGTGTCGGGGGCCATGGGCACAGATACGCAGTATTTT.